This T cell receptor beta chain was captured in a study of neurological immune-mediated disorders. This clonotype was picked up many times. The CDR3 runs 16 residues. Germline-derived CDR1 and CDR2 are MNHNY and SVGAGI (reference sequence). The germline V and J ends were trimmed by 3 bases and 4 bases, with 19 bases remaining between them. The cDNA was generated through 5'RACE incorporating 10-nucleotide random UMIs. Each CDR3 protein gets one entry after TCRdb re-called the 5' RACE reads with MiXCR. The table includes 100,000 to 150,000 distinct CDR3 sequences, roughly 3.2% detected once. The sequence derives from a woman aged 30 to 39 with multiple sclerosis. Source material: PBMCs. The chain joins TRBV6-6 to TRBJ2-7; D call uncertain. The DNA of the CDR3 is TGTGCCAGCAGTTATTACCGGCCGGGCTTGTCGTACGAGCAGTACTTC. Its protein product is CASSYYRPGLSYEQYF.